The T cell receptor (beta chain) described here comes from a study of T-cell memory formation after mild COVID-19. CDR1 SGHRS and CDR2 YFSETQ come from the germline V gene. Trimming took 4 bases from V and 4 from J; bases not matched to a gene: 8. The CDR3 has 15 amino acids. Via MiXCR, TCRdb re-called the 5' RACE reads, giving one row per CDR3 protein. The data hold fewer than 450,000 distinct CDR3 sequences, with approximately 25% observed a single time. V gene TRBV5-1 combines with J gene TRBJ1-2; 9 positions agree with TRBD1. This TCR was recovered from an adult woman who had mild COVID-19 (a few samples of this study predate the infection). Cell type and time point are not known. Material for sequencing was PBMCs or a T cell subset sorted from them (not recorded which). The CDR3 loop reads CASSPGTGSPYGYTF. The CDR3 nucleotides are TGCGCCAGCAGCCCTGGGACAGGGTCTCCCTATGGCTACACCTTC.